What follows is one T cell receptor beta chain and its context. Living in roughly 25 US areas, the participants were between about 18 and 95 years of age. No more than 2 weeks before study entry, exposed participants had met a case of COVID-19. The authors' processing: Researchers report that nucleated cell counts were estimated from reference gene primer amplification. TCRdb keeps only in-frame clones here, not all; method: immunoSEQ multiplex PCR. Clone size and V and J calls were adopted from that table, with D and trimming inferred from the DNA. The sample has 280,000 or so clones, under 90% seen once. The data belong to a study of blood T cell repertoires in COVID-19. Study-wide background: T cells, B-cell-depleted T cells, or PBMCs provided the cDNA or gDNA that served as material.

Germline lookup yields CDR1 MNHEY and CDR2 SVGAGI. V gave up 6 bases and J gave up 4 bases; unmatched junction bases: 11. The CDR3 totals 15 residues. This chain connects TRBV6-5 to TRBJ2-7, with 8 bases matching TRBD2. The TCR comes from a woman aged 45-65 years who had been exposed to COVID-19. Sequencing used PBMCs or T cells enriched from blood (not recorded which). The CDR3 DNA reads TGTGCCAGCAGCCCAATTCGGGGGGGCCCTTACGAGCAGTACTTC. Residues: CASSPIRGGPYEQYF.